This TCR beta chain derives from a study of blood T cell repertoires in COVID-19. On the study more broadly: Spain, Italy and the United States supplied samples that represented acute and convalescent COVID-19.

Using immunoSEQ multiplex PCR, the repertoire was profiled, and TCRdb retains in-frame clones only, with some absent. This table holds some 70,000 clones, 70% to 85% found once. V was pared by 2 bases and J by 0 bases, with 12 bases between. This CDR3 is 16 amino acids long. Germline CDR1 and CDR2: LGHDT and YNNKEL (reference sequence). Source material: peripheral blood. The source of this sequence is a woman in her sixties or seventies with acute or convalescent COVID-19. The chain is built from TRBV3-1 (or the pseudogene TRBV3-2) and TRBJ2-3; D unclear. Written as DNA, the CDR3 is TGTGCCAGCAGCCAAATTGTGGGCCTAAGCACAGATACGCAGTATTTT. Protein: CASSQIVGLSTDTQYF.